A selection of T cell receptor beta chains follows, all from one sample in a study of cytomegalovirus exposure and HLA in healthy donors. TCRdb's table, derived via immunoSEQ multiplex PCR, lists solely in-frame clones and lacks some. Among 150,000 or so clones, around 82% were seen once, and the ten largest hold 2% to 2.5%. Sequenced sample: PBMCs. The source of these receptors is a man over 45 in good health and CMV-seronegative. CDR3s include the opening cysteine and the closing phenylalanine or tryptophan. D genes are given only for firm matches. The size entry is marked missing in some rows and otherwise reads once, few, many or a size class.

D gene	V gene	clone size	J gene	CDR3 length	CDR3 DNA	CDR3 protein
TRBD1	TRBV2	.	TRBJ1-2	12	TGTGCCAGCAAGGAGACAGGGAATGGCTACACCTTC	CASKETGNGYTF
TRBD1	TRBV5-1	.	TRBJ2-5	15	TGCGCCAGCAGCCCCAGGACAGGGGGAGGAGAGACCCAGTACTTC	CASSPRTGGGETQYF
TRBD1	TRBV6-1	.	TRBJ1-2	14	TGTGCCAGCAGTGTGGGACAGGGGGCGGATGGCTACACCTTC	CASSVGQGADGYTF
.	TRBV7-9	.	TRBJ2-2	14	TGTGCCAGCAGCTTGGAGTCGAACACCGGGGAGCTGTTTTTT	CASSLESNTGELFF
TRBD1	TRBV7-9	.	TRBJ1-1	14	TGTGCCAGCAGCCAGCAGACAGGGTACGCTGAAGCTTTCTTT	CASSQQTGYAEAFF
.	TRBV5-1	.	TRBJ1-2	14	TGCGCCAGCAGCTTGTCTCGAGATAACTATGGCTACACCTTC	CASSLSRDNYGYTF
.	TRBV30	.	TRBJ1-6	12	TGTGCCTGGAGTTGGAGGGCTTCACCCCTCCACTTT	CAWSWRASPLHF
.	TRBV23-1	.	TRBJ2-7	13	TGCGCCAGCAGCCTTCTAGGAGGCAGCGAGCAGTACTTC	CASSLLGGSEQYF
.	TRBV9	.	TRBJ1-1	13	TGTGCCAGCAGATGGAATGAGGACACTGAAGCTTTCTTT	CASRWNEDTEAFF
.	TRBV4-2	few	TRBJ1-1	12	TGTGCCAGCAGCCAAAGGGGGTCTGAAGCTTTCTTT	CASSQRGSEAFF
TRBD1	TRBV27	.	TRBJ1-2	16	TGTGCCAGCAGTAGACAGGGGGCCCGGGGATACTATGGCTACACCTTC	CASSRQGARGYYGYTF
TRBD1	TRBV7-9	.	TRBJ2-1	17	TGTGCCAGCAGCGCGCAAGCGGGACAGGGGGCTTGGGATGAGCAGTTCTTC	CASSAQAGQGAWDEQFF
.	TRBV11-1	once	TRBJ1-1	15	TGTGCCAGCAGCTCTTCACGGGGGGCGCCCACTGAAGCTTTCTTT	CASSSSRGAPTEAFF
TRBD1	TRBV18	.	TRBJ1-6	14	TGTGCCAGCTCATCCGGGACAGGGAGATCACCCCTCCACTTT	CASSSGTGRSPLHF
TRBD2	TRBV4-2	.	TRBJ2-5	16	TGTGCCAGCAGCCAAGGGATAGCGGGGTCCGAAGAGACCCAGTACTTC	CASSQGIAGSEETQYF
TRBD1	TRBV6-1	.	TRBJ2-7	16	TGTGCCAGCAGTGGCCAAGGGACAGGCCGACCCTACGAGCAGTACTTC	CASSGQGTGRPYEQYF
.	TRBV5-6	few	TRBJ1-5	14	TGTGCCAGCAGCTTGGGGTCTGGCGGTCAGCCCCAGCATTTT	CASSLGSGGQPQHF
TRBD1	TRBV7-9	.	TRBJ1-3	17	TGTGCCAGCAGCTTAGATTCTGGACAGGGGGATGGAAACACCATATATTTT	CASSLDSGQGDGNTIYF
.	TRBV27	.	TRBJ2-2	16	TGTGCCAGCAGTCCCTTAGCGGAGAGGGGAACCGGGGAGCTGTTTTTT	CASSPLAERGTGELFF
.	TRBV18	.	TRBJ1-3	15	TGTGCCAGCTCACTATCAGGTTCAGCCGGAAACACCATATATTTT	CASSLSGSAGNTIYF
TRBD2	TRBV6-5	.	TRBJ2-1	15	TGTGCCAGCAGTTACCCTAGCGGGGGGGGCAATGAGCAGTTCTTC	CASSYPSGGGNEQFF
TRBD1	TRBV5-4	.	TRBJ2-5	15	TGTGCCAGCAATAGGGGGGACAGGGTGAAAGAGACCCAGTACTTC	CASNRGDRVKETQYF
.	TRBV6-1	.	TRBJ2-7	14	TGTGCAATCACCCCGAATCAGGGGTCCTACGAGCAGTACTTC	CAITPNQGSYEQYF
TRBD1	TRBV14	.	TRBJ1-1	14	TGTGCCAGCAGCCCCTACGGGACAGGGATTGAAGCTTTCTTT	CASSPYGTGIEAFF
TRBD1	TRBV5-4	.	TRBJ1-1	18	TGTGCCAGCAGCCACTTATTCTTGACAGGGGACAAGAACACTGAAGCTTTCTTT	CASSHLFLTGDKNTEAFF
.	TRBV7-9	once	TRBJ2-7	12	TGTGCCAGCAGCCAACAGGGCTACGAGCAGTACTTC	CASSQQGYEQYF
.	TRBV7-8	.	TRBJ2-7	14	TGTGCCAGCAGCCTCATCCTTACGCGTCCCGAGCAGTACTTC	CASSLILTRPEQYF
.	TRBV12-5	.	TRBJ1-2	13	TGTGCTAGTGGTTTCCTGGGGCGTAATGGCTACACCTTC	CASGFLGRNGYTF
.	TRBV19	.	TRBJ1-5	16	TGTGCCAGTAGTACCGAGACAGGATATAGCAATCAGCCCCAGCATTTT	CASSTETGYSNQPQHF
.	TRBV14	.	TRBJ1-4	16	TGTGCCAGCAGCCAATTTAGCAGGGGCCTAGAGGAAAAACTGTTTTTT	CASSQFSRGLEEKLFF
TRBD2	TRBV28	few	TRBJ2-3	16	TGTGCCAGCAGTTTCTCTAGCGGAAAAAGCACAGATACGCAGTATTTT	CASSFSSGKSTDTQYF
TRBD1	TRBV11-3	.	TRBJ2-7	15	TGTGCCAGCCACAAGGGGACAGGGGGCGCCTACGAGCAGTACTTC	CASHKGTGGAYEQYF
.	TRBV5-1	.	TRBJ1-1	15	TGCGCCAGCAGCTTGGAGAAAGGCGGGATGACTGAAGCTTTCTTT	CASSLEKGGMTEAFF
TRBD2	TRBV28	.	TRBJ2-1	16	TGTGCCAGCAGTTTAAGGCTAGCGGGGGGGGACAATGAGCAGTTCTTC	CASSLRLAGGDNEQFF
TRBD1	TRBV2	.	TRBJ1-4	13	TGTGCCAGCAGGGGACAGGGTAGAGAAAAACTGTTTTTT	CASRGQGREKLFF
TRBD2	TRBV7-9	once	TRBJ2-7	17	TGTTCCAGCAGCTTAGGCTCGGGACTAGCGGGACTCTACGAGCAGTACTTC	CSSSLGSGLAGLYEQYF
TRBD1	TRBV7-9	few	TRBJ1-2	13	TGTGCCAGCAGCCTGGGACAGGGGAGTGGCTACACCTTC	CASSLGQGSGYTF
.	TRBV7-2	once	TRBJ1-1	15	TGTGCCAGCAGCTTAGTAGCTCAGAGGAACACTGAAGCTTTCTTT	CASSLVAQRNTEAFF
.	TRBV6-5	.	TRBJ1-5	15	TGTGCCAGCAGGGTACAGGGTGAAAGCAATCAGCCCCAGCATTTT	CASRVQGESNQPQHF
.	TRBV10-3	.	TRBJ2-6	12	TGTGCCATCAGCACTGGGGCCAACGTCCTGACTTTC	CAISTGANVLTF
TRBD2	TRBV7-8	.	TRBJ2-5	17	TGTGCCAGCAGCTTAGGTCCTAGCGGGGGGTTCCAAGAGACCCAGTACTTC	CASSLGPSGGFQETQYF
TRBD1	TRBV18	.	TRBJ2-2	16	TGTGCCAGCTCAGCTAGGGACAGGCCGTACACCGGGGAGCTGTTTTTT	CASSARDRPYTGELFF
.	TRBV11-3	.	TRBJ2-3	16	TGTGCCAGCAGCTTAGACCCAAGCCGCGGTCAGGATACGCAGTATTTT	CASSLDPSRGQDTQYF
TRBD2	TRBV5-6	.	TRBJ2-1	18	TGTGCCAGCAGCTCTCGGGGGAGGGTACTAGCGGGATACAATGAGCAGTTCTTC	CASSSRGRVLAGYNEQFF
TRBD1	TRBV5-1	few	TRBJ1-1	15	TGCGCCAGCAGCTTAGGGACAGGAGAGAACACTGAAGCTTTCTTT	CASSLGTGENTEAFF
.	TRBV19	once	TRBJ1-1	12	TGTGCCAGTAGATCGCAGGTCTCTGAAGCTTTCTTT	CASRSQVSEAFF
.	TRBV5-1	.	TRBJ2-5	16	TGCGCCAGCAGGGGTGACATACGGATCGTAGGAGAGACCCAGTACTTC	CASRGDIRIVGETQYF
.	TRBV7-9	once	TRBJ2-7	15	TGTGCCAGCAGCTTAGGGTTCGTAGCAGGGGACGAGCAGTACTTC	CASSLGFVAGDEQYF
.	TRBV5-5	.	TRBJ2-6	16	TGTGCCAGCAGCTTGCCCGCGAACTCTGGGGCCAACGTCCTGACTTTC	CASSLPANSGANVLTF